The source of this TCR beta chain is a study of molecular identifiers for immune sequencing clone quantification. Across the study: RNA, taken in replicates from around 18,000 or 91,000 naive CD8 cells, was split five ways, with four sequenced. Findings and limits, study-wide: Reports indicate spiked Jurkat TCR RNA from one cell could be found among approximately 1 million naive cells.

Germline-derived CDR1 and CDR2 are LGHNA and YSLEER. The CDR3 is 14 residues long. The germline V and J ends were trimmed by 4 bases and 8 bases, with 17 bases remaining between them. Listed TCR primers, together with previously described methods, were used for the bulk TCR libraries. MiXCR, applied by TCRdb to the PCR reads, yields one record per CDR3 protein. This sample has about 640,000 distinct CDR3 sequences; around 20% occur once, and the top ten carry roughly 0.85%. At least ten counts were recorded for this clonotype. What it binds is unknown. Sequences were obtained from naive CD8+ T cells from blood, with Jurkat cell RNA spiked in. Subset given: FACS-sorted CD8+CD4-CCR7+CD45RA+ naive T cells. The receptor's source is a human donor in good health. Some libraries in this study had Jurkat cell RNA spiked in. The chain has TRBV4-3 and TRBJ1-1; D possibly corresponds to TRBD1 (5 bases). This CDR3 reads CASSPGWEAREAFF. CDR3 bases: TGCGCCAGCAGCCCAGGGTGGGAGGCACGAGAAGCTTTCTTT.